These 9 T cell receptor beta chains share one sample of origin, sequenced in a study of blood T cell repertoires in COVID-19. Only in-frame clones appear in the TCRdb table, and some are missing; sequencing was by immunoSEQ multiplex PCR. This table has some 160,000 clones, just under 80% appearing once. The sequencing sample was made of peripheral blood. The receptors come from a man in his 70s with active or convalescent COVID-19.

The chain couples TRBV5-1 to TRBJ1-3, with 9 nucleotides matching TRBD1. Germline loops: CDR1 SGHRS, CDR2 YFSETQ. Trimming took 2 bases from V and 4 from J; bases not matched to a gene: 10. The CDR3 is 17 amino acids. This CDR3 reads CASSFGTGFNTGNTIYF. The CDR3 DNA reads as TGCGCCAGCAGCTTCGGGACAGGGTTTAATACCGGAAACACCATATATTTT.

The chain has TRBV27 and TRBJ2-1; D perhaps matches TRBD1 (5 bases). The CDR3 length is 14 residues. The V gene lost 2 bases and the J gene lost 10 bases, with 15 bases spanning the gap. Germline values: CDR1 MNHEY, CDR2 SMNVEV (reference sequence). The DNA of the CDR3 is TGTGCCAGCAGTTTAAAATCAGGGCTTGGGGAGCAGTTCTTC. It is translated as CASSLKSGLGEQFF.

This chain uses TRBV11-2 with TRBJ1-2, with D maybe TRBD1 (5 bases). Between the trimmed V and J ends, which lost 4 bases and 0 bases, there was a span of 6 bases. CDR3 length: 13 residues. The germline gives CDR1 SGHAT, CDR2 FQNNGV. DNA of the CDR3: TGTGCCAGCAGCTCGGGGGCTAACTATGGCTACACCTTC. Residues: CASSSGANYGYTF.

The chain combines TRBV7-9 with TRBJ2-7; 8 bases line up with TRBD1. The CDR3 spans 13 residues. Trimming at V came to 5 bases and at J to 3 bases, leaving 3 bases not matched to a gene. Germline V CDR1 and CDR2: SEHNR, FQNEAQ (reference sequence). This chain's CDR3 is CASSATGGYEQYF. DNA for the CDR3: TGTGCCAGCAGCGCTACAGGGGGCTACGAGCAGTACTTC.

The CDR3 bases are TGTGCCAGCAGCCAGGGCTGGACAGGGACCTACGAGCAGTACTTC. Its protein product is CASSQGWTGTYEQYF. The chain recombines TRBV3-1 (or the pseudogene TRBV3-2) with TRBJ2-7, with 8 bases identical to TRBD1. Germline V lookup: CDR1 LGHDT, CDR2 YNNKEL (reference sequence). This CDR3 comprises 15 residues. J was trimmed by 2 bases and V by 3 bases; bases with no gene match: 6.

The chain recombines TRBV21-1 with TRBJ2-7; no check of the table's D call, TRBD1, against the DNA was made. TRBV21-1 is given as a pseudogene. This CDR3 has 14 residues. CDR3 sequence: CASIGGDIIYEQYF. For the CDR3, the DNA is TGTGCCAGCATAGGGGGCGACATTATCTACGAGCAGTACTTC.

The rearrangement uses TRBV19 and TRBJ1-2, with D possibly being TRBD1 (6 bases). Trimming shortened V by 10 bases and J by 8 bases, and 20 bases separated the two germline ends. The CDR3 is 13 residues long. From germline, CDR1 is LNHDA and CDR2 SQIVND (reference sequence). CDR3 residues: CATNDRSLGGYTF. CDR3 DNA sequence: TGTGCCACCAACGACAGGAGCCTGGGGGGCTACACCTTC.

This chain connects TRBV30 to TRBJ2-7; TRBD1 agrees at 7 bases. The CDR3 contains 11 residues. Germline V lookup: CDR1 GTSNPN, CDR2 SVGIG (reference sequence). Losses at the gene ends were 3 bases for V and 13 bases for J; bases not matched to a gene: 9. The CDR3 spells CAWRGNRGLYF. For the CDR3, the DNA is TGTGCCTGGAGGGGAAACAGGGGCCTCTACTTC.

CDR3 protein: CASRPTGQVHTGELFF. CDR3 coding DNA: TGTGCCAGCAGACCCACCGGACAGGTCCACACCGGGGAGCTGTTTTTT. This chain joins TRBV27 and TRBJ2-2, with 7 positions matching TRBD1. V gave up 6 bases and J gave up 3 bases; unmatched junction bases: 10. Germline assignment: CDR1 MNHEY and CDR2 SMNVEV (reference sequence). The CDR3 consists of 16 residues.